This T cell receptor beta chain was found in a study of blood T cells in healthy people across ages (dated by TCRdb to between 2015 and 2016). General notes on the study: In model experiments, template switching captured about one uniquely barcoded TCR beta cDNA molecule for every two T cells. Two additional independent replicas of 1 million unique cDNA reads from the same blood draw were analyzed for two donors (one aged 18 to 30 and one aged 80 or older). To avoid experimental bias, donors of different ages were distributed randomly across sequencing lanes. The study measured age-related changes in TCR beta repertoire diversity using deep sequencing normalized with unique cDNA molecular identifiers. Donors were grouped into four age groups: young (average approximately 15 years), middle-aged (roughly 40), aged (roughly 62) and long-lived (about 89). General findings and caveats noted by the study authors: The long-lived group showed more naive CD4+ T cells, fewer expanded clones and increased TCR diversity than the aged group, suggesting age selection. Estimates of total diversity based on one million sequenced T cells were regarded as lower bounds and as underestimates. Observed TCR beta diversity correlated strongly with the percentage of naive T cells measured by flow cytometry. Because donor CMV infection status was unknown, age-related changes in expanded clonotypes were potentially confounded. Conclusive comparison of naive and antigen-experienced compartments was prevented by the profiling of bulk unsorted PBMCs. Observed TCR beta diversity per million T cells fell roughly linearly with age, and a significant reduction was already apparent by age around 40.

Comments on this clonotype: The specificity of this receptor is unknown. It has no much larger one-base neighbor in the sample; base qualities were not kept.

The library was made by 5' RACE. The data were produced on an Illumina HiSeq 2500. A second PCR of about 7 to 12 cycles was run with a J-beta primer mix and a sample-barcoded 5' primer. Each TCR beta cDNA molecule received a unique molecular identifier from a template-switch 5' adaptor carrying 12 random nucleotides. At least 2.5 million CDR3-containing paired-end reads were obtained from each sample. All of the RNA was converted into first-strand cDNA using the Mint cDNA synthesis kit, with a TRBC-specific oligonucleotide serving as the primer. All cDNA was treated with uracil-DNA glycosylase and then went through a first 18-cycle PCR with the universal primers M1SS and BC2_uni_R. As for the authors' bioinformatics: Normalization of each sample was performed by random selection of 1 million high-quality reads, each carrying a distinct molecular identifier. Reads with shared molecular identifiers were discarded instead of being binned into consensus sequences. MiTCR, set to a Q25 quality threshold and the strictest error-elimination algorithm, was used for CDR3 identification, clonotype clustering and error correction. Lower-bound total TCR beta diversity was estimated with a nonparametric unseen species model using Euler transformation. The public reads were run again by TCRdb, first through fastp at Q25 and then through MiXCR, and only productive beta chains were kept. Rows matching on CDR3 protein sequence are summarized as one entry with the most common DNA and genes. TCRdb's processing, not the authors', yielded these V and J calls. The table for this sample lists hundreds of thousands of distinct CDR3 sequences; roughly 50% of them were counted only once. The ten largest clones add up to 22% of the sample.

Donors were 30 to 45 systemically healthy Caucasian individuals from Russia aged roughly 6 to 95 years. Around 10 milliliters of peripheral blood were drawn from each donor into EDTA-treated Vacutainer tubes. Ficoll-Paque density-gradient centrifugation was used to isolate PBMCs, with at least 7 million obtained per sample. Total RNA, at least 5 micrograms per sample, was extracted from PBMCs with Trizol reagent. For every donor, an aliquot of PBMCs went through flow cytometry to measure the percentages of naive CD45RAhigh/CD27high T cells. Sequencing was performed on blood. The receptor was isolated from a man aged 25-45 years in good health.

The DNA sequence reads TGTGCCAGCAGCTTCGGCCTGAACGAGCAGTACTTC. Its protein product is CASSFGLNEQYF. The chain was built from TRBV11-2 and TRBJ2-7; no D gene can be assigned with confidence. V was cut back by 3 bases and J by 5 bases, leaving a gap of 8 bases between them. Its CDR3 holds 12 amino acids, cysteine through phenylalanine. This entry keeps only the CDR3 DNA: 36 bases, framed from base 1. The CDR1 and CDR2 encoded by the germline V gene are SGHAT and FQNNGV. Supplemented by the reference TRBV11-2 and TRBJ2-7 proteins around the CDR3, the complete variable domain is EAGVAQSPRYKIIEKRQSVAFWCNPISGHATLYWYQQILGQGPKLLIQFQNNGVVDDSQLPKDRFSAERLKGVDSTLKIQPAKLEDSAVYLCASSFGLNEQYFGPGTRLTVT.